The T cell receptor beta chain described here comes from a study of T cells in Graves' hyperthyroidism and ophthalmopathy. Amplification of TCR beta CDR3 regions used RNA as the template. The TCR CDR3 was amplified in a first-round RT-PCR using the HTBI primer set. TCRdb fed the multiplex PCR reads into MiXCR, producing one record per CDR3 protein. This table holds 450,000 to 500,000 distinct CDR3 sequences, about 22% found once. This clonotype was detected many times. Germline CDR1 reads MNHNS; CDR2 reads SASEGT. The CDR3 has 12 residues. Trimming removed 6 bases at V and 8 bases at J, with 13 bases between.

This clonotype was obtained from a woman in her 70s with Graves' ophthalmopathy. The source material was blood. The V call is TRBV6-1, the J call TRBJ1-2; the D is unclear. CDR3 in amino acids: CASRQKLGGYTF. CDR3 DNA sequence: TGTGCCAGCAGACAAAAGCTGGGAGGCTACACCTTC.